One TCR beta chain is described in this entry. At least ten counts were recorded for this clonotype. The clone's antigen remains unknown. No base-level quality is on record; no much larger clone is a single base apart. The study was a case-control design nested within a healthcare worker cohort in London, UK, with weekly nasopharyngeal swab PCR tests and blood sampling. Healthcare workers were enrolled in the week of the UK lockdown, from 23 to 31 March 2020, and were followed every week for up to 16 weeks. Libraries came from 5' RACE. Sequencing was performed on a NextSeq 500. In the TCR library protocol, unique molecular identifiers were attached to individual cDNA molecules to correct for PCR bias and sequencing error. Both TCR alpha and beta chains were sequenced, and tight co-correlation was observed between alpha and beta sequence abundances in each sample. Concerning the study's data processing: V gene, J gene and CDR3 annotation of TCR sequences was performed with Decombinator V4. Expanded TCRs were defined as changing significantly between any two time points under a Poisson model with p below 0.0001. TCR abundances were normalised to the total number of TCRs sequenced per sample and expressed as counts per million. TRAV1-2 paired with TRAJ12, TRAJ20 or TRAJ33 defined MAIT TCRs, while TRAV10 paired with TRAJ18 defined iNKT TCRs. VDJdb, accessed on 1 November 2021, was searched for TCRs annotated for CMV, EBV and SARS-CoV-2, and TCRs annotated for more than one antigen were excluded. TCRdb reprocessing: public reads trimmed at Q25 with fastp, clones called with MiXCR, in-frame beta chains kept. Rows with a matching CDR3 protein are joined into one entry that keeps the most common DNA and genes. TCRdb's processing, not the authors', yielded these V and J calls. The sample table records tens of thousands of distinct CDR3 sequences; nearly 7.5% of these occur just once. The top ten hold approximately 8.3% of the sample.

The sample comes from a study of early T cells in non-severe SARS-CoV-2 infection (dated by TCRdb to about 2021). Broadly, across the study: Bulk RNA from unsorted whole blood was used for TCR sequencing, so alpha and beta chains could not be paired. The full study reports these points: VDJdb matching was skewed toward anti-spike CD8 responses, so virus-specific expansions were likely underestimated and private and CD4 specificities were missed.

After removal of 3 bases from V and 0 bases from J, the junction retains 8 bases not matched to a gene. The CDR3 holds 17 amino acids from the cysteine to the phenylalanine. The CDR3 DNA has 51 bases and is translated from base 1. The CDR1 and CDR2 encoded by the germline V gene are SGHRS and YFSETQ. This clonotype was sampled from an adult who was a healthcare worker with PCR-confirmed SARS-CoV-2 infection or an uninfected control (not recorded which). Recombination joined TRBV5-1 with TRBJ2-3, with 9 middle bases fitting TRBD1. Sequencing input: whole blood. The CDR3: CASSYNTGGLSTDTQYF. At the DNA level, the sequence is TGCGCCAGCAGCTACAATACAGGGGGCCTCAGCACAGATACGCAGTATTTT.